Each of the 32 T cell receptor beta chains below was sequenced from the same sample in a study of T-cell memory formation after mild COVID-19. TCRdb itself ran the 5' RACE reads through MiXCR, one entry per CDR3 protein. The table shows about 350,000 distinct CDR3 sequences, with more than 20% occurring only once. Sequenced material: PBMCs or a T cell subset sorted from them (not recorded which). All receptors derive from a man aged 18 to 29 who had mild COVID-19 (a few samples of this study predate the infection). Cell type and time point are not known.

The rearrangement uses TRBV7-9 and TRBJ2-2; possible D gene TRBD1, 5 bases. There are 15 residues in the CDR3. Deletions cut 3 bases from V and 3 bases from J, with 11 bases between. The germline gives CDR1 SEHNR, CDR2 FQNEAQ (reference sequence). The CDR3 region is CASSFKGWHTGELFF. For the CDR3, the DNA is TGTGCCAGCAGCTTCAAGGGGTGGCACACCGGGGAGCTGTTTTTT.

This clonotype was seen at least ten times. V is TRBV12-3 or TRBV12-4 and J is TRBJ2-4; no clear D gene. Deletions cut 6 bases from V and 4 bases from J, with 13 bases between. The CDR3 spans 14 residues. CDR3 amino acids: CASRPRAAKNIQYF. The CDR3 DNA follows: TGTGCCAGCAGACCCCGGGCGGCTAAAAACATTCAGTACTTC.

This clonotype was counted a single time. The chain uses TRBV7-6 and TRBJ2-5; 7 bases fit TRBD2. The CDR3 has 15 amino acids. V lost 4 bases, J lost 7 bases, and 12 bases stayed unmatched. Germline CDR1 reads SGHVS; CDR2 reads FNYEAQ. The CDR3 coding sequence is TGTGCCAGCAGCTCAACACTCCTTCGCGGGGGGACCCAGTACTTC. Translated: CASSSTLLRGGTQYF.

The CDR3 spells CASGTENTGELFF. Here the CDR3 DNA reads TGTGCCAGCGGGACGGAAAACACCGGGGAGCTGTTTTTT. The chain couples TRBV4-2 to TRBJ2-2; D possibly matches TRBD1 or TRBD2 (5 bases each). This CDR3 contains 13 residues. CDR1 is LGHNA and CDR2 is YNFKEQ in the germline V gene. With 8 bases removed from V and 2 bases from J, the gap between germline ends came to 9 bases.

This clonotype showed up just a few times. The J gene is TRBJ1-2, the V gene TRBV4-3, with 7 nucleotides matching TRBD1. This CDR3 has 14 amino acids. Germline V lookup: CDR1 LGHNA, CDR2 YSLEER. V dropped 3 bases and J dropped 4; count of bases not matched to a gene: 5. CDR3 sequence (DNA): TGCGCCAGCAGCCACCTGGGACAGCCCTATGGCTACACCTTC. Translation gives CASSHLGQPYGYTF.

This clonotype was seen only a few times. This sequence joins TRBV10-3 and TRBJ2-7; unclear D gene. Germline V gene data show CDR1 as ENHRY and CDR2 as SYGVKD. Trimming shortened V by 2 bases and J by 7 bases, and 15 bases separated the two germline ends. The CDR3 extends over 14 amino acids. CDR3 sequence reads: CAISEAGEAWEQYF. For the CDR3, the DNA is TGTGCCATCAGTGAGGCAGGAGAGGCGTGGGAGCAGTACTTC.

There are many counts of this clonotype. This may be a read error, as it is one base from a much larger clone. V and J are TRBV4-1 and TRBJ2-1, with 8 positions matching TRBD2. The CDR3 contains 15 residues. Germline V gene sequence: CDR1 MGHRA, CDR2 YSYEKL. J lost 9 bases, V lost 0 bases, and 7 bases had no gene match. The CDR3 DNA sequence: TGCGCCAGCAGCCAAGAGTCCGGGGGGGCCGGTGAGCAGTTCTTC. The encoded protein is CASSQESGGAGEQFF.

The chain employs TRBV20-1 and TRBJ2-5, with 7 bases identical to TRBD2. Germline-derived CDR1 and CDR2 are DFQATT and SNEGSKA (reference sequence). The CDR3 is 13 residues long. With V trimmed by 4 bases and J by 5 bases, 7 bases remained unmatched. CDR3 sequence reads: CSAIRGVRETQYF. The CDR3, as DNA: TGCAGTGCTATCCGGGGGGTCCGGGAGACCCAGTACTTC.

In its sample, this clonotype was seen many times. The chain combines TRBV7-8 with TRBJ1-2; D might be TRBD1 (5 bases). Germline CDR1 reads SGHVS; CDR2 reads FQNEAQ. This CDR3 region has 14 residues. Trimming stripped 2 bases from V and 3 bases from J, with 10 bases between. CDR3 in amino acids: CASSLQGLYYGYTF. CDR3 nucleotides: TGTGCCAGCAGCTTACAGGGACTCTACTATGGCTACACCTTC.

The CDR3 is CASSADRGLAYTQYF. DNA for the CDR3: TGTGCCAGCAGCGCTGACAGGGGTTTGGCATATACGCAGTATTTT. The rearrangement joins TRBV9 to TRBJ2-3; 8 positions match TRBD1. V dropped 3 bases and J dropped 7; count of bases not matched to a gene: 10. CDR1 SGDLS and CDR2 YYNGEE come from the germline V gene. The CDR3 has 15 amino acids.

This clonotype has just a few counts. The chain joins TRBV6-5 to TRBJ2-7; the match to TRBD1 covers 8 bases. The ends lost 6 bases at V and 7 bases at J; junction bases unmatched: 5. CDR3 size: 12 residues. The germline V gene encodes CDR1 MNHEY and CDR2 SVGAGI. In DNA, the CDR3 is TGTGCCAGCAGAGACAGGGGCGGGGAGCAGTACTTC. As protein: CASRDRGGEQYF.

Written as DNA, the CDR3 is TGCAGCGTTGAGGGCTCCTACGAGCAGTACTTC. Protein product: CSVEGSYEQYF. The J gene is TRBJ2-7, the V gene TRBV29-1; no reliable D call. The CDR3 is 11 amino acids. Germline CDR1 SQVTM, CDR2 ANQGSEA. The ends were cut back, 3 bases at V and 0 bases at J, with 3 bases in the middle.

In its sample, this clonotype was seen a few times. This sequence joins TRBV7-9 and TRBJ1-2, with TRBD1 identical over 10 bases. Trimming cost V 8 bases and J 4 bases; bases outside gene matches: 4. From germline, CDR1 is SEHNR and CDR2 FQNEAQ (reference sequence). The CDR3 runs 13 residues. CDR3 protein: CASPRTGGYGYTF. The CDR3 nucleotides read TGTGCCAGCCCAAGGACAGGGGGCTATGGCTACACCTTC.

The rearrangement uses TRBV28 and TRBJ1-1; D gene unclear. This CDR3 spans 11 amino acids. The germline CDR1 and CDR2 sequences are MDHEN and SYDVKM. Trimming shortened V by 8 bases and J by 6 bases, and 10 bases separated the two germline ends. CDR3 DNA: TGTGCCAGCCTCATGGGCCCTGAAGCTTTCTTT. Protein: CASLMGPEAFF. The full variable domain, rest sourced from reference TRBV28 and TRBJ1-1, is DVKVTQSSRYLVKRTGEKVFLECVQDMDHENMFWYRQDPGLGLRLIYFSYDVKMKEKGDIPEGYSVSREKKERFSLILESASTNQTSMYLCASLMGPEAFFGQGTRLTVV.

This clonotype was seen more than once but under ten times. The chain combines TRBV29-1 with TRBJ2-2; D is possibly TRBD2 (5 bases). V was pared by 7 bases and J by 0 bases, with 9 bases between. Germline V gives CDR1 SQVTM, CDR2 ANQGSEA. The CDR3 loop spans 13 amino acids. The CDR3 spells CSADGANTGELFF. CDR3 sequence (DNA): TGCAGCGCCGACGGGGCGAACACCGGGGAGCTGTTTTTT.

CDR3 DNA sequence: TGTGCCAGCAGCCACTCGTGGGAGGGGGAGCAGTTCTTC. It codes for CASSHSWEGEQFF. The chain joins TRBV7-2 to TRBJ2-1; 7 positions agree with TRBD2. V lost 5 bases and J lost 10; bases outside the gene matches: 8. This CDR3 has 13 amino acids. From germline, CDR1 is SGHTA and CDR2 FQGNSA.

The chain has TRBV4-3 and TRBJ1-1, with D possibly being TRBD1 (6 bases). The CDR3 is 14 residues long. Trimming took 1 base from V and 7 from J, leaving 13 bases between them. CDR1 is LGHNA, CDR2 YSLEER, per germline. CDR3 nucleotide sequence: TGCGCCAGCAGCCAAGCCGGGGGCCAGGGTGAAGCTTTCTTT. Protein sequence: CASSQAGGQGEAFF.

In this sample, this clonotype turned up a few times. The J gene is TRBJ2-7, the V gene TRBV5-1; unclear D gene. This CDR3 is built from 14 residues. In germline, CDR1 is SGHRS, CDR2 YFSETQ. Trimming left V 0 bases short and J 3 bases short, with 10 bases between. CDR3 sequence reads: CASSLAGPNYEQYV. The CDR3 DNA follows: TGCGCCAGCAGCTTGGCAGGACCGAACTACGAGCAGTACGTC.

The chain is built from TRBV19 and TRBJ1-5; no clear D gene. CDR1 is LNHDA and CDR2 is SQIVND in the germline V gene (reference sequence). V lost 3 bases and J lost 7, with 19 bases in between. The CDR3 contains 16 residues. CDR3 loop: CASSMIFGREWQPQHF. CDR3 nucleotides: TGTGCCAGTAGTATGATTTTCGGAAGGGAGTGGCAGCCCCAGCATTTT.

This clonotype has at least ten counts. The chain joins TRBV7-2 to TRBJ2-1, with D possibly matching TRBD2 (5 bases). CDR3 size: 16 residues. The ends were cut back, 4 bases at V and 1 base at J, with 14 bases in the middle. Germline V gene data show CDR1 as SGHTA and CDR2 as FQGNSA. CDR3 loop: CASSSRFSGSYNEQFF. As DNA, the CDR3 is TGTGCCAGCAGCTCACGTTTTTCGGGATCCTACAATGAGCAGTTCTTC.

The V call is TRBV2, the J call TRBJ2-5; 8 bases are a match to TRBD1. V shed 3 bases and J 4 bases; nucleotides not matched to a gene: 19. The germline gives CDR1 SNHLY, CDR2 FYNNEI. The length of the CDR3 is 19 residues. Here the CDR3 DNA reads TGTGCCAGCAGTGACATGGCGAACAGGGGGATAACCCGCGGAGAGACCCAGTACTTC. It yields the protein CASSDMANRGITRGETQYF.

The chain uses TRBV6-2 or TRBV6-3 and TRBJ2-5; 7 bases fit TRBD1. The CDR3 length is 13 residues. V lost 7 bases, J lost 1 base, and 3 bases stayed unmatched. Germline CDR1 is MNHEY and CDR2 is SVGEGT. The DNA of the CDR3 is TGTGCCAGCACTGGGGACAGCCAAGAGACCCAGTACTTC. Translated: CASTGDSQETQYF.

The V and J genes are TRBV10-3 and TRBJ2-7; perhaps TRBD1 as D (6 bases). With 3 bases removed from V and 3 bases from J, the gap between germline ends came to 12 bases. The CDR3 runs to 14 residues. Germline-derived CDR1 and CDR2 are ENHRY and SYGVKD. The chain's CDR3 is CAISELGQIYEQYF. The CDR3 DNA reads TGTGCCATCAGTGAATTAGGACAGATCTACGAGCAGTACTTC.

This clonotype was seen more than once but under ten times. The chain couples TRBV19 to TRBJ1-5; 10 bases fit TRBD1. J was trimmed by 6 bases and V by 1 base; bases with no gene match: 18. Germline V gene data show CDR1 as LNHDA and CDR2 as SQIVND (reference sequence). The CDR3 runs to 20 residues. DNA for the CDR3: TGTGCCAGTAGTATAGGTCGCTGGGACAGGGGAGGGAGCATCGTTCAGCCCCAGCATTTT. It codes for CASSIGRWDRGGSIVQPQHF.

V gene TRBV7-3 combines with J gene TRBJ2-1; 10 bases fit TRBD1. CDR1 and CDR2 from the germline V gene are SGHTA and FQGTGA. The CDR3 runs 16 residues. V shed 0 bases and J 6 bases; nucleotides not matched to a gene: 5. This CDR3 reads CASSLTSGQGFNEQFF. The CDR3 nucleotides are TGTGCCAGCAGCTTAACATCGGGACAGGGGTTCAATGAGCAGTTCTTC.

This chain joins TRBV3-1 and TRBJ2-3; D call uncertain. Trimming stripped 8 bases from V and 6 bases from J, with 12 bases between. The CDR3 is 12 amino acids. CDR1 is LGHDT and CDR2 is YNNKEL in the germline V gene (reference sequence). For the CDR3, the DNA is TGTGCCAGCGCCGGGTGGATGGATACGCAGTATTTT. Translation: CASAGWMDTQYF.

The gene calls are TRBV29-1 and TRBJ2-1, with D tentatively TRBD1 (6 bases). Germline CDR1 is SQVTM and CDR2 is ANQGSEA. V lost 7 bases and J 5 bases, leaving 15 bases between the germline ends. CDR3 size: 13 residues. The CDR3 loop is CSAVQGPNNEQFF. CDR3 coding DNA: TGCAGCGCCGTACAGGGCCCTAACAATGAGCAGTTCTTC.

The rearrangement links TRBV6-2 or TRBV6-3 to TRBJ2-7; D may be TRBD2 (6 bases). Germline CDR1 reads MNHEY; CDR2 reads SVGEGT. V dropped 2 bases and J dropped 4 bases, with 15 bases sitting between them. The CDR3 consists of 15 residues. CDR3 amino acids: CASSYRERPTYEQYF. The CDR3, as DNA: TGTGCCAGCAGTTACCGGGAGCGGCCAACTTACGAGCAGTACTTC.

The V call is TRBV6-2 or TRBV6-3, the J call TRBJ2-2, with D unclear. Per the germline V gene, CDR1 is MNHEY and CDR2 is SVGEGT. V shed 5 bases and J shed 0 bases, with 7 bases lying between them. The CDR3 has 14 amino acids. The chain's CDR3 is CASSGHSNTGELFF. The CDR3 DNA follows: TGTGCCAGCAGTGGGCATTCGAACACCGGGGAGCTGTTTTTT.

V and J are TRBV20-1 and TRBJ2-2, with a possible D match to TRBD1 (6 bases). Trimming left V 0 bases short and J 8 bases short, with 10 bases between. There are 13 residues in the CDR3. CDR1 and CDR2 (germline): DFQATT, SNEGSKA (reference sequence). The CDR3 nucleotides read TGCAGTGCTAGAGAGGGGGCAGCGGGGGAGCTGTTTTTT. It translates to CSAREGAAGELFF.

In its sample, this clonotype was seen a few times. The chain links TRBV5-1 to TRBJ1-4; no reliable D call. V lost 5 bases to trimming and J lost 10 bases, with 12 bases between them. In germline, CDR1 is SGHRS, CDR2 YFSETQ. This CDR3 contains 12 residues. DNA for the CDR3: TGCGCCAGCAGAAGGACTGAGGGAAAACTGTTTTTT. Protein sequence: CASRRTEGKLFF.

There are a few counts of this clonotype. The V and J genes are TRBV7-2 and TRBJ1-1; D gene ambiguous. V was cut by 6 bases and J by 3 bases, with 14 bases left in between. The CDR3 length is 14 residues. Germline V gene lookup returns CDR1 SGHTA and CDR2 FQGNSA. The CDR3 bases are TGTGCCAGCAGTTTATTCTCGGGGTACACTGAAGCTTTCTTT. Protein sequence: CASSLFSGYTEAFF.